These T cell receptor beta chains were read from a single sample in a study of T cell responses to AZD1222 COVID-19 vaccine. Measured with immunoSEQ multiplex PCR; TCRdb has only the in-frame clones, and not every one. The data show some 130,000 clones, about 87% seen once. Sequenced material: peripheral blood, taken on day 0 of AZD1222 vaccination. The receptors come from an adult in good health. Both conserved end residues are part of each CDR3. The D gene is left open where the match is weak. Not every row has a clone size; where given, it reads once, few, many or a size class.

j_gene: TRBJ1-4
abundance: -
v_gene: TRBV5-4
d_gene: -
CDR3aa: CASSVTDANEKLFF
CDR3nt: TGTGCCAGCAGCGTTACAGATGCTAATGAAAAACTGTTTTTT

j_gene: TRBJ2-1
abundance: -
v_gene: TRBV28
d_gene: TRBD2
CDR3aa: CASRLGLAGGQGYNEQFF
CDR3nt: TGTGCCAGCAGATTAGGGCTAGCGGGAGGGCAGGGCTACAATGAGCAGTTCTTC

j_gene: TRBJ1-1
abundance: -
v_gene: TRBV18
d_gene: -
CDR3aa: CASSPRYWEGPARGTEAFF
CDR3nt: TGTGCCAGCTCACCACGTTATTGGGAGGGGCCAGCGCGAGGGACTGAAGCTTTCTTT

j_gene: TRBJ1-5
abundance: -
v_gene: TRBV12-5
d_gene: TRBD1
CDR3aa: CASGSGTGGNQPQHF
CDR3nt: TGTGCTAGTGGTTCCGGGACAGGGGGTAATCAGCCCCAGCATTTT

j_gene: TRBJ2-3
abundance: -
v_gene: TRBV6-6
d_gene: -
CDR3aa: CASSRPSQIRKGTDTQYF
CDR3nt: TGTGCCAGCAGTCGCCCGTCCCAGATCAGGAAGGGTACAGATACGCAGTATTTT

j_gene: TRBJ1-1
abundance: -
v_gene: TRBV10-2
d_gene: -
CDR3aa: CASSEYQAEAFF
CDR3nt: TGCGCCAGCAGTGAGTATCAAGCTGAAGCTTTCTTT

j_gene: TRBJ2-7
abundance: -
v_gene: TRBV5-1
d_gene: -
CDR3aa: CASSTNPGRPQRSYEQYF
CDR3nt: TGCGCCAGCAGCACTAACCCGGGAAGACCCCAGCGCTCCTACGAGCAGTACTTC

j_gene: TRBJ2-2
abundance: -
v_gene: TRBV5-4
d_gene: -
CDR3aa: CASSSAGTRGTGELFF
CDR3nt: TGTGCCAGCAGCTCAGCCGGGACAAGAGGGACCGGGGAGCTGTTTTTT

j_gene: TRBJ1-4
abundance: -
v_gene: TRBV7-9
d_gene: TRBD1
CDR3aa: CASSLGQPNEKLFF
CDR3nt: TGTGCCAGCAGCCTGGGACAGCCTAATGAAAAACTGTTTTTT

j_gene: TRBJ1-1
abundance: -
v_gene: TRBV9
d_gene: -
CDR3aa: CASSVGPAQNTEAFF
CDR3nt: TGTGCCAGCAGCGTAGGCCCGGCCCAGAACACTGAAGCTTTCTTT

j_gene: TRBJ1-6
abundance: once
v_gene: TRBV2
d_gene: -
CDR3aa: CASGSRGNNSPLHF
CDR3nt: TGTGCCAGCGGGTCGAGGGGAAACAATTCACCCCTCCACTTT

j_gene: TRBJ2-3
abundance: -
v_gene: TRBV28
d_gene: -
CDR3aa: CASSLTDNPRHTQYF
CDR3nt: TGTGCCAGCAGCCTTACAGACAACCCCCGACATACGCAGTATTTT

j_gene: TRBJ2-7
abundance: -
v_gene: TRBV6-5
d_gene: -
CDR3aa: CASSIFNYEQYF
CDR3nt: TGTGCCAGCAGTATTTTTAACTACGAGCAGTACTTC

j_gene: TRBJ1-3
abundance: -
v_gene: TRBV7-9
d_gene: -
CDR3aa: CASRRGDSGNTIYF
CDR3nt: TGTGCCAGCAGAAGAGGTGACTCTGGAAACACCATATATTTT

j_gene: TRBJ2-1
abundance: -
v_gene: TRBV18
d_gene: TRBD1
CDR3aa: CASSPGTGSGNEQFF
CDR3nt: TGTGCCAGCTCACCGGGGACAGGGTCGGGAAATGAGCAGTTCTTC

j_gene: TRBJ1-5
abundance: -
v_gene: TRBV2
d_gene: TRBD1
CDR3aa: CASSPGQDNQPQHF
CDR3nt: TGTGCCAGCAGTCCCGGACAGGACAATCAGCCCCAGCATTTT

j_gene: TRBJ1-3
abundance: -
v_gene: TRBV6-2/TRBV6-3
d_gene: -
CDR3aa: CASSPGTLGNTIYF
CDR3nt: TGTGCCAGCAGTCCCGGGACTCTAGGAAACACCATATATTTT

j_gene: TRBJ1-5
abundance: -
v_gene: TRBV19
d_gene: -
CDR3aa: CASSDLLGQPQHF
CDR3nt: TGTGCCAGTAGTGATTTGTTGGGACAGCCCCAGCATTTT

j_gene: TRBJ2-6
abundance: -
v_gene: TRBV9
d_gene: -
CDR3aa: CASSVSSGANVLTF
CDR3nt: TGTGCCAGCAGCGTAAGCTCTGGGGCCAACGTCCTGACTTTC

j_gene: TRBJ1-5
abundance: -
v_gene: TRBV7-8
d_gene: TRBD1
CDR3aa: CASSPGQGLSNQPQHF
CDR3nt: TGTGCCAGCAGCCCCGGACAGGGACTTAGCAATCAGCCCCAGCATTTT

j_gene: TRBJ2-7
abundance: -
v_gene: TRBV20-1
d_gene: TRBD2
CDR3aa: CSASVAGASLYEQYF
CDR3nt: TGCAGTGCTAGTGTAGCGGGGGCCTCGCTCTACGAGCAGTACTTC

j_gene: TRBJ1-3
abundance: -
v_gene: TRBV28
d_gene: TRBD1
CDR3aa: CASSLLTGASGNTIYF
CDR3nt: TGTGCCAGCAGTTTATTAACAGGGGCCTCTGGAAACACCATATATTTT

j_gene: TRBJ2-1
abundance: -
v_gene: TRBV3-1/TRBV3-2
d_gene: TRBD2
CDR3aa: CASRPAGGYNEQFF
CDR3nt: TGTGCCAGCCGACCAGCGGGGGGTTACAATGAGCAGTTCTTC

j_gene: TRBJ2-7
abundance: many
v_gene: TRBV6-5
d_gene: TRBD2
CDR3aa: CASPQASGDAYEQYF
CDR3nt: TGTGCCAGCCCCCAGGCTAGCGGGGATGCCTACGAGCAGTACTTC

j_gene: TRBJ2-7
abundance: -
v_gene: TRBV4-1
d_gene: -
CDR3aa: CASSQERPGYDEQYF
CDR3nt: TGCGCCAGCAGCCAAGAACGTCCCGGGTACGACGAGCAGTACTTC

j_gene: TRBJ1-2
abundance: -
v_gene: TRBV27
d_gene: -
CDR3aa: CASGEQAGYGYTF
CDR3nt: TGTGCCAGCGGGGAACAGGCGGGCTATGGCTACACCTTC

j_gene: TRBJ1-2
abundance: -
v_gene: TRBV19
d_gene: -
CDR3aa: CASSKVAAGGYTF
CDR3nt: TGTGCCAGTAGTAAGGTGGCCGCCGGGGGCTACACCTTC

j_gene: TRBJ1-5
abundance: -
v_gene: TRBV28
d_gene: -
CDR3aa: CASSLGGQGGPNQPQHF
CDR3nt: TGTGCCAGCAGTTTAGGGGGGCAGGGAGGGCCCAATCAGCCCCAGCATTTT

j_gene: TRBJ1-1
abundance: -
v_gene: TRBV7-2
d_gene: -
CDR3aa: CASSYTAPGNTEAFF
CDR3nt: TGTGCCAGCAGCTACACCGCGCCCGGGAACACTGAAGCTTTCTTT

j_gene: TRBJ2-1
abundance: -
v_gene: TRBV28
d_gene: -
CDR3aa: CASSLWKEAFYNEQFF
CDR3nt: TGTGCCAGCAGTCTCTGGAAAGAGGCGTTCTACAATGAGCAGTTCTTC

j_gene: TRBJ1-5
abundance: -
v_gene: TRBV19
d_gene: -
CDR3aa: CASSIEVGRSNQPQHF
CDR3nt: TGTGCCAGTAGTATTGAGGTCGGTCGTAGCAATCAGCCCCAGCATTTT

j_gene: TRBJ1-1
abundance: -
v_gene: TRBV2
d_gene: TRBD1
CDR3aa: CASSGTGKNTEAFF
CDR3nt: TGTGCCAGCAGCGGGACAGGAAAGAACACTGAAGCTTTCTTT

j_gene: TRBJ2-5
abundance: -
v_gene: TRBV7-9
d_gene: -
CDR3aa: CASSHRTLQETQYF
CDR3nt: TGTGCCAGCAGCCACAGAACCCTCCAAGAGACCCAGTACTTC

j_gene: TRBJ1-1
abundance: -
v_gene: TRBV7-9
d_gene: -
CDR3aa: CASSLVGVNTEAFF
CDR3nt: TGTGCCAGCAGCTTAGTAGGGGTGAACACTGAAGCTTTCTTT

j_gene: TRBJ1-2
abundance: -
v_gene: TRBV12-3/TRBV12-4
d_gene: TRBD1
CDR3aa: CASSLGQGYGYTF
CDR3nt: TGTGCCAGCAGTTTAGGACAGGGATATGGCTACACCTTC

j_gene: TRBJ2-1
abundance: -
v_gene: TRBV30
d_gene: TRBD2
CDR3aa: CAWTSGTSGTYNEQFF
CDR3nt: TGTGCCTGGACCTCAGGGACTAGCGGTACCTACAATGAGCAGTTCTTC

j_gene: TRBJ1-1
abundance: -
v_gene: TRBV14
d_gene: TRBD1
CDR3aa: CASRGGGADYTEAFF
CDR3nt: TGTGCCAGCAGAGGAGGGGGCGCGGACTACACTGAAGCTTTCTTT

j_gene: TRBJ1-2
abundance: -
v_gene: TRBV29-1
d_gene: -
CDR3aa: CSVDHRQGGYGYTF
CDR3nt: TGCAGCGTTGATCATCGGCAGGGTGGCTATGGCTACACCTTC

j_gene: TRBJ1-3
abundance: -
v_gene: TRBV18
d_gene: -
CDR3aa: CASSPPLALGNTIYF
CDR3nt: TGTGCCAGCTCACCACCTCTGGCATTGGGAAACACCATATATTTT

j_gene: TRBJ2-3
abundance: -
v_gene: TRBV19
d_gene: -
CDR3aa: CASSPGRTATDTQYF
CDR3nt: TGTGCCAGTAGTCCTGGACGGACAGCCACAGATACGCAGTATTTT

j_gene: TRBJ2-7
abundance: -
v_gene: TRBV6-5
d_gene: TRBD1
CDR3aa: CASSRQGPYEQYF
CDR3nt: TGTGCCAGCAGCCGACAGGGCCCGTACGAGCAGTACTTC

j_gene: TRBJ2-5
abundance: -
v_gene: TRBV7-7
d_gene: -
CDR3aa: CASSLEASAQETQYF
CDR3nt: TGTGCCAGCAGCTTAGAGGCTAGCGCGCAAGAGACCCAGTACTTC

j_gene: TRBJ1-4
abundance: -
v_gene: TRBV5-1
d_gene: -
CDR3aa: CASSKDPDATNEKLFF
CDR3nt: TGCGCCAGCAGCAAAGACCCCGACGCAACTAATGAAAAACTGTTTTTT